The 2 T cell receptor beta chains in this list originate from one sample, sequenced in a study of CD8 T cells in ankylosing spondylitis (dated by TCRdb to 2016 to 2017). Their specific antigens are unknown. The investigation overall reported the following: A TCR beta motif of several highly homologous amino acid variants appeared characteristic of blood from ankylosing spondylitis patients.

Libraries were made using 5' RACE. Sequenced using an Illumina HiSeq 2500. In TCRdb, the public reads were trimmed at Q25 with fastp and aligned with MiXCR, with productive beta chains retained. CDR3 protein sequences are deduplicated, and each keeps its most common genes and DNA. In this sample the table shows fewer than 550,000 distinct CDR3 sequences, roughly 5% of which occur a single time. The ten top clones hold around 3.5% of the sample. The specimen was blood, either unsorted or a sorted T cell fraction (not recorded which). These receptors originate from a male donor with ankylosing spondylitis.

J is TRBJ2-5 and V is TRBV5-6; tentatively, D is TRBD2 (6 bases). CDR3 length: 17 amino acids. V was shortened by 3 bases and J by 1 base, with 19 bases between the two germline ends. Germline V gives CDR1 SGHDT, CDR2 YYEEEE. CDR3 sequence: CASSWRTVGGVQETQYF. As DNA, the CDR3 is TGTGCCAGCAGCTGGAGGACGGTCGGGGGAGTCCAAGAGACCCAGTACTTC.

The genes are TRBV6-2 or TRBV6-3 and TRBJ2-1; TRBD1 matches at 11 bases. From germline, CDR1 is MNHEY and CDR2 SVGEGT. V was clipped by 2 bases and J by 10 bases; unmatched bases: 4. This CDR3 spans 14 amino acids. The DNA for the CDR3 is TGTGCCAGCAGTTACCTGGGACAGGGGGACGAGCAGTTCTTC. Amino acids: CASSYLGQGDEQFF.